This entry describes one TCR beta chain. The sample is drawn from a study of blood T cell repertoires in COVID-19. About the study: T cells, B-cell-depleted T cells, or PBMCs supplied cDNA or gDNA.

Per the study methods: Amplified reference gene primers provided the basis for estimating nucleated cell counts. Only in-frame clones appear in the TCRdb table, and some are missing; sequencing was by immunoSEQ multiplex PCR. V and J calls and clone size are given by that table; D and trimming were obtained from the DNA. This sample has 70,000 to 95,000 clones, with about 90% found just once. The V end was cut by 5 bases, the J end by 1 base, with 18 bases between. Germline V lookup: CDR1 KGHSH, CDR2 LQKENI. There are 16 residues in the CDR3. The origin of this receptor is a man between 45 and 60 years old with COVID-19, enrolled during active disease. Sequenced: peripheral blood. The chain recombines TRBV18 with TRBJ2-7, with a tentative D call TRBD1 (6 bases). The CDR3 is CASSGSWQGPSYEQYF. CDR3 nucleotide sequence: TGTGCCAGCTCAGGGAGTTGGCAGGGGCCTTCCTACGAGCAGTACTTC.